This T cell receptor beta chain was captured by sequencing in a study of CD4+ T cells in melanoma (dated by TCRdb to between 2021 and 2023). About the study as a whole: Neoantigen-specific CD4+ T cells in human melanoma were investigated in the study.

Patients with melanoma were used as donors. The trim is 6 bases for V and 4 bases for J, with a gap of 15 bases between the germline ends. Inclusive of the bounding cysteine and phenylalanine, the CDR3 is 14 residues long. Only the CDR3 portion is preserved as DNA: 42 bases, with reading frame beginning at the first base. The CDR1 and CDR2 encoded by the germline V gene (reference sequence) are MNHEY and SMNVEV. A word on this clone: Its antigen is unknown. No much larger clone exists at a distance of one base, and base qualities are not known.

Library prep was done by the immunoSEQ multiplex PCR assay. TCRdb holds this immuneACCESS table with in-frame rearrangements only. Some clones are missing; in checked studies, unresolved V genes explain under half, and the rest has no known cause. Here the sample has around 20,000 clones; roughly 85% occur a single time. The top ten hold roughly 5% of the sample. General study outcomes and caveats: Neoantigen-specific CD4+ T cells in melanoma were reported to show diverse differentiation states. Neoantigen-specific CD4+ T cells were reported to be correlated with the function of CD8+ T cells, macrophages and B cells.

The rearrangement combines TRBV27 with TRBJ1-1; the D gene lacks a confident call. The sequenced sample consisted of cells from a culture (not recorded whether cultured in vitro). The TCR sequence derives from a human donor with melanoma. The sequence in DNA is TGTGCCAGCAGGTCACAGAGGGCAGGCACTGAAGCTTTCTTT. This codes for CASRSQRAGTEAFF.